This is a list of T cell receptor beta chains from one sample in a study of graft-versus-host responses after intestinal transplantation. Here immunoSEQ multiplex PCR was the method, and the copy in TCRdb shows in-frame clones only, minus some. This sample yields over 65,000 clones, of which 91% are seen a single time; about 7.3% belongs to the top ten. For these receptors, no antigen is known. The sample here was unstimulated CD8+ T cells sorted from spleen or lymph node cells, taken before transplant. The origin of the receptors is a human donor who was the organ donor for an intestinal transplant. The CDR3 runs from the conserved cysteine through the conserved F or W. A D gene is named only where the DNA matches it firmly. Size is stated for part of the rows, as once, few or many counts, or as a class when the clone is expanded.

j_gene	d_gene	abundance	v_gene	CDR3aa	CDR3nt
TRBJ2-5	NA	NA	TRBV2	CASIEGEETQYF	TGTGCCAGCATCGAGGGGGAAGAGACCCAGTACTTC
TRBJ1-5	NA	once	TRBV27	CASRAGLQPQHF	TGTGCCAGCAGGGCAGGTCTCCAGCCCCAGCATTTT
TRBJ2-7	NA	NA	TRBV5-1	CASSLVDREGYPYEQYF	TGCGCCAGCAGCTTGGTCGACCGGGAAGGGTACCCCTACGAGCAGTACTTC
TRBJ2-5	NA	NA	TRBV11-1	CASRSHNDGRETQYF	TGTGCCAGCAGATCTCATAATGACGGGCGAGAGACCCAGTACTTC
TRBJ2-5	NA	NA	TRBV7-9	CASSNLNDRGETQYF	TGTGCCAGCAGCAACCTCAACGACAGAGGAGAGACCCAGTACTTC
TRBJ2-5	TRBD2	NA	TRBV11-3	CASSYSTSGQETQYF	TGTGCCAGCAGCTACTCGACTAGCGGGCAAGAGACCCAGTACTTC
TRBJ1-5	TRBD1	NA	TRBV5-4	CASSSGTGVQPQHF	TGTGCCAGCAGCTCCGGGACAGGGGTTCAGCCCCAGCATTTT
TRBJ1-5	NA	NA	TRBV2	CASSVLAEQPQHF	TGTGCCAGCAGTGTTCTTGCGGAGCAGCCCCAGCATTTT
TRBJ2-7	NA	NA	TRBV2	CASRGETSYEQYF	TGTGCCAGCAGAGGAGAGACTAGCTACGAGCAGTACTTC
TRBJ1-4	NA	NA	TRBV11-2	CASSLDTTDEKLFF	TGTGCCAGCAGCCTCGACACGACGGATGAAAAACTGTTTTTT
TRBJ2-7	TRBD1	NA	TRBV5-1	CASSLSGGNSYEQYF	TGCGCCAGCAGCTTATCAGGGGGAAACTCCTACGAGCAGTACTTC
TRBJ2-7	NA	NA	TRBV27	CASTFWGEQYF	TGTGCCAGCACTTTTTGGGGGGAGCAGTACTTC
TRBJ1-5	NA	NA	TRBV7-2	CASSRGTVYSNQPQHF	TGTGCCAGCAGCAGGGGGACGGTGTATAGCAATCAGCCCCAGCATTTT
TRBJ1-1	NA	NA	TRBV9	CASSVGGSLNTEAFF	TGTGCCAGCAGCGTAGGAGGCAGCTTGAACACTGAAGCTTTCTTT
TRBJ2-1	NA	NA	TRBV5-5	CASSPSYHNEQFF	TGTGCCAGCAGCCCAAGTTACCACAATGAGCAGTTCTTC
TRBJ2-1	TRBD2	NA	TRBV11-2	CASSLTLWRLSGRDNEQFF	TGTGCCAGCAGCTTAACGTTGTGGCGGCTTAGCGGGAGAGACAATGAGCAGTTCTTC
TRBJ1-5	NA	NA	TRBV6-5	CASKLALFSNQPQHF	TGTGCCAGCAAGCTTGCCCTGTTTAGCAATCAGCCCCAGCATTTT
TRBJ1-1	NA	NA	TRBV29-1	CSVEDPLGGDTEAFF	TGCAGCGTTGAAGATCCCCTGGGTGGGGACACTGAAGCTTTCTTT
TRBJ2-5	NA	NA	TRBV11-3	CASSLVFPDQETQYF	TGTGCCAGCAGCTTAGTATTCCCAGACCAAGAGACCCAGTACTTC
TRBJ2-7	TRBD1	few	TRBV19	CASGWTGGYEQYF	TGTGCCAGTGGCTGGACAGGGGGTTACGAGCAGTACTTC
TRBJ1-1	NA	NA	TRBV6-6	CASRQNTEAFF	TGTGCCAGCAGACAGAACACTGAAGCTTTCTTT
TRBJ2-1	NA	NA	TRBV14	CASSQDGLPYNEQFF	TGTGCCAGCAGCCAAGATGGACTACCATACAATGAGCAGTTCTTC
TRBJ2-3	NA	NA	TRBV11-2	CASSLYGGSGDTQYF	TGTGCCAGCAGCTTATATGGGGGCAGTGGAGATACGCAGTATTTT
TRBJ2-7	TRBD1	NA	TRBV6-4	CASSAGQGSYEQYF	TGTGCCAGCAGTGCCGGACAGGGATCCTACGAGCAGTACTTC
TRBJ1-1	NA	NA	TRBV27	CASSFAGNTEAFF	TGTGCCAGCAGTTTCGCAGGGAACACTGAAGCTTTCTTT
TRBJ2-5	NA	NA	TRBV7-9	CASSLSIGYQETQYF	TGTGCCAGCAGCCTCTCTATTGGCTACCAAGAGACCCAGTACTTC
TRBJ1-4	NA	NA	TRBV7-6	CASSYRGGEKLFF	TGTGCCAGCAGCTACCGGGGAGGTGAAAAACTGTTTTTT
TRBJ1-1	NA	NA	TRBV5-4	CASSLDWGGNTEAFF	TGTGCCAGCAGCTTGGATTGGGGGGGGAACACTGAAGCTTTCTTT
TRBJ2-1	NA	NA	TRBV7-9	CASSSTSGRDSYNEQFF	TGTGCCAGCAGCTCAACCAGCGGGCGGGATTCTTACAATGAGCAGTTCTTC
TRBJ1-1	NA	NA	TRBV7-6	CASSATLPTEAFF	TGTGCCAGCAGCGCGACATTGCCCACTGAAGCTTTCTTT
TRBJ2-3	NA	NA	TRBV5-1	CASSLVPLAGTDTQYF	TGCGCCAGCAGCTTGGTCCCCCTGGCTGGAACAGATACGCAGTATTTT
TRBJ2-7	TRBD1	NA	TRBV9	CASSVGDSSYEQYF	TGTGCCAGCAGCGTCGGGGACAGCTCCTACGAGCAGTACTTC
TRBJ1-1	NA	NA	TRBV21-1	CASSKVAGPLGTEAFF	TGTGCCAGCAGCAAGGTAGCAGGGCCGCTGGGCACTGAAGCTTTCTTT
TRBJ1-2	NA	NA	TRBV5-6	CASSLVLATPPNYGYTF	TGTGCCAGCAGCTTGGTTTTGGCAACCCCTCCTAACTATGGCTACACCTTC
TRBJ1-1	TRBD1	NA	TRBV19	CASSTRGGTEAFF	TGTGCCAGTAGTACCAGGGGGGGTACTGAAGCTTTCTTT
TRBJ2-1	NA	NA	TRBV27	CASSELRQDEQFF	TGTGCCAGCAGTGAACTACGGCAGGATGAGCAGTTCTTC
TRBJ1-1	NA	NA	TRBV27	CATRTAVITEAFF	TGTGCCACCAGGACAGCTGTTATCACTGAAGCTTTCTTT